The 3 T cell receptor beta chains below were found in one sample sequenced in a study of OX40 agonist ivuxolimab in advanced cancers. Clones were sequenced by immunoSEQ multiplex PCR, and TCRdb holds only the in-frame ones, with some missing. The repertoire holds about 79,000 clones, with about 88% as singletons. The sequencing here drew on CD4+ or CD8+ T cells sorted from blood, taken in a trial of the OX40 agonist ivuxolimab. The receptors were gathered from an adult with an advanced solid tumor such as melanoma, head and neck, liver or kidney cancer.

This rearrangement joins TRBV5-1 to TRBJ2-3; TRBD2 agrees at 7 bases. Per the germline V gene, CDR1 is SGHRS and CDR2 is YFSETQ. This CDR3 spans 15 amino acids. V lost 0 bases to trimming and J lost 1 base; unmatched junction nucleotides: 2. The CDR3 DNA is TGCGCCAGCAGCTTGGGGGACTATGGCACAGATACGCAGTATTTT. Its protein product is CASSLGDYGTDTQYF.

This clone was seen once. The chain uses TRBV30 and TRBJ1-2; D is ambiguous. The CDR3 is 14 residues long. Germline V gene sequence: CDR1 GTSNPN, CDR2 SVGIG (reference sequence). Trimming pared 5 bases from V and 3 bases from J, leaving 16 bases between. CDR3 loop: CAWGRRVDDYGYTF. CDR3 coding DNA: TGTGCCTGGGGCCGGAGAGTAGACGACTATGGCTACACCTTC.

The chain employs TRBV5-5 and TRBJ2-5; 7 nucleotides align to TRBD1. This CDR3 contains 16 residues. The J segment lost 1 base and the V segment lost 4 bases, leaving 10 bases of the junction unmatched. The germline gives CDR1 SGHKS, CDR2 YYEKEE (reference sequence). CDR3 residues: CASSPFIGTVQETQYF. The CDR3, as DNA: TGTGCCAGCAGCCCATTTATCGGGACAGTCCAAGAGACCCAGTACTTC.